This T cell receptor (beta chain) stems from a study of vaccination and CD4 T cells after COVID-19. Sequence data for DNA of cultured CD4+ T cells were generated by the Oncomine TCR Beta short-read assay. TCRdb used MiXCR to reprocess the PCR reads, holding one entry per CDR3 protein. The top ten hold about 20% of the sample, which has fewer than 9,000 distinct CDR3 sequences, about 56% seen once. Treatment defined: 10-day PBMC culture with coronavirus spike peptide pools or control peptides (ViraFEST assay). From germline, CDR1 is LNHDA and CDR2 SQIVND (reference sequence). The trim removed 4 bases at V and 7 bases at J, leaving 5 bases unmatched. This CDR3 spans 13 amino acids. This clonotype was recorded only once. Its antigen is as yet unknown.

The V gene is TRBV19, the J gene TRBJ1-1; TRBD1 matches at 8 bases. The TCR sequence derives from a human donor who had recovered from COVID-19. Sequenced sample: CD4+ T cells from blood, cultured in vitro. The CDR3 DNA is TGTGCCAGTAGTACCGCAGGGGGCGGTGAAGCTTTCTTT. Its protein product is CASSTAGGGEAFF.